This T cell receptor (beta chain) is from a study of shared clonotypes between healthy human individuals. Naive CD8 cells lacked CD45RO, underwent positive selection for CCR7 and left out terminally differentiated effector memory CD45RA+ cells. Free of recent acute infections or vaccinations, the donors were healthy HIV-negative adults. Measured with immunoSEQ multiplex PCR; TCRdb has only the in-frame clones, and not every one. This table holds approximately 1.9 million clones, around 95% found once. After removal of 5 bases from V and 5 bases from J, the junction contained 8 bases not matched to a gene. Germline V gene data show CDR1 as SGHAT and CDR2 as FQNNGV. The CDR3 loop spans 15 amino acids.

The clonotype was recovered from a man younger than 35 in good health. Some clones in this sample may be carry-over from other donors' samples. Sequencing used naive CD8+ T cells from PBMCs. The V and J genes are TRBV11-2 and TRBJ2-1; 8 bases are shared with TRBD2. CDR3 sequence: CASSTPSGLNNEQFF. CDR3 coding DNA: TGTGCCAGCAGCACCCCTAGCGGGCTTAACAATGAGCAGTTCTTC.